The 22 T cell receptor beta chains in this list originate from one sample, sequenced in a study of T cell responses to AZD1222 COVID-19 vaccine. Some clones are missing from TCRdb's copy, which holds only in-frame ones; the method was immunoSEQ multiplex PCR. This table holds about 96,000 clones, roughly nine tenths found once. The sample consisted of peripheral blood, taken on day 0 of AZD1222 vaccination. The source is an adult in good health.

The chain couples TRBV12-3 or TRBV12-4 to TRBJ2-4; perhaps TRBD2 as D (7 bases). Trimming removed 7 bases at V and 8 bases at J, with 9 bases between. The CDR3 is made up of 11 amino acids. The CDR3 DNA reads TGTGCCAGCAAGGGGGGGGACATTCAGTACTTC. Translated, it gives CASKGGDIQYF.

This chain uses TRBV4-2 with TRBJ1-3, with TRBD1 matching 8 bases. This CDR3 has 15 amino acids. Germline V gene sequence: CDR1 LGHNA, CDR2 YNFKEQ. The J segment lost 2 bases and the V segment lost 4 bases, leaving 4 bases of the junction unmatched. The DNA of the CDR3 is TGTGCCAGCAGCCGAGAACAGGGGGCTGGAAACACCATATATTTT. Amino acids: CASSREQGAGNTIYF.

The chain joins TRBV28 to TRBJ1-1, with D possibly TRBD1 on 5 matching bases. The length of the CDR3 is 12 residues. The V and J ends lost 5 bases and 6 bases respectively, with 10 bases between them. Germline V gives CDR1 MDHEN, CDR2 SYDVKM. The CDR3 reads CASSPGGAEAFF. The CDR3 region has the DNA TGTGCCAGCAGTCCCGGGGGGGCTGAAGCTTTCTTT.

This clone appeared a single time. This chain links TRBV6-6 with TRBJ1-2; D uncertain. CDR1 MNHNY and CDR2 SVGAGI come from the germline V gene (reference sequence). This CDR3 has 13 amino acids. V lost 4 bases to trimming and J lost 3 bases, with 9 bases between them. CDR3 protein: CASSSAVYYGYTF. Here the CDR3 DNA reads TGTGCCAGCAGTTCAGCAGTTTACTATGGCTACACCTTC.

This clone showed up just a few times. This chain joins TRBV12-3 or TRBV12-4 and TRBJ1-5, with TRBD1 identical over 8 bases. The CDR3 is 13 residues long. The V gene end was trimmed by 7 bases and the J gene end by 6 bases; junction bases not matched to a gene: 5. CDR3 nucleotides: TGTGCCAGCACCCAGGGGGCCAGTCAGCCCCAGCATTTT. Encoded protein: CASTQGASQPQHF.

This clone was detected once. This chain joins TRBV7-2 and TRBJ2-1; D is ambiguous. CDR1 is SGHTA, CDR2 FQGNSA, per germline. V gave up 3 bases and J gave up 6 bases, with 9 bases separating them. The CDR3 is 13 amino acids. The CDR3, as DNA: TGTGCCAGCAGCTTTGATATTTTCAATGAGCAGTTCTTC. This codes for CASSFDIFNEQFF.

This chain uses TRBV12-3 or TRBV12-4 with TRBJ1-2; no clear D gene. Trimming shortened V by 6 bases and J by 10 bases, and 12 bases separated the two germline ends. This CDR3 contains 11 residues. CDR3 amino acids: CASRNWANYTF. The CDR3 bases are TGTGCCAGCAGAAACTGGGCCAACTACACCTTC.

The V gene is TRBV28, the J gene TRBJ1-2, with D possibly matching TRBD1 (6 bases). Trimming cost V 5 bases and J 1 base, with 14 bases left between them. The CDR3 spans 15 residues. Germline-derived CDR1 and CDR2 are MDHEN and SYDVKM. The CDR3 loop is CASSRGLVLNYGYTF. In DNA form, the CDR3 reads TGTGCCAGCAGTCGGGGGCTTGTCCTTAACTATGGCTACACCTTC.

V and J are TRBV9 and TRBJ1-1; the match to TRBD1 covers 7 bases. The germline V gene has CDR1 SGDLS and CDR2 YYNGEE. The CDR3 has 15 residues. Trimming took 3 bases from V and 0 from J; bases not matched to a gene: 5. This CDR3 reads CASSGGQVMNTEAFF. DNA for the CDR3: TGTGCCAGCAGCGGCGGACAGGTGATGAACACTGAAGCTTTCTTT.

The V call is TRBV7-9, the J call TRBJ1-4; possibly TRBD1 for D (5 bases). Between the trimmed V and J ends, which lost 5 bases and 7 bases, there was a span of 14 bases. CDR1 is SEHNR, CDR2 FQNEAQ, per germline (reference sequence). The CDR3 totals 14 residues. The CDR3 region has the DNA TGTGCCAGCAGCCTTGGGACCGTTTTTGAAAAACTGTTTTTT. As protein: CASSLGTVFEKLFF. The full variable domain, in which reference TRBV7-9 and TRBJ1-4 provide the parts outside the CDR3, is DTGVSQNPRHKITKRGQNVTFRCDPISEHNRLYWYRQTLGQGPEFLTYFQNEAQLEKSRLLSDRFSAERPKGSFSTLEIQRTEQGDSAMYLCASSLGTVFEKLFFGSGTQLSVL.

A few counts support this clone. DNA of the CDR3: TGTGCCAGCAGCTTACATAGGAACACTGAAGCTTTCTTT. It translates to CASSLHRNTEAFF. The chain uses TRBV7-2 and TRBJ1-1; D is undetermined. This CDR3 region has 13 residues. CDR1 is SGHTA, CDR2 FQGNSA, per germline. Trimming took 2 bases from V and 1 from J, leaving 5 bases between them.

This clone was picked up a small number of times. The chain combines TRBV5-1 with TRBJ2-1; TRBD2 might be the D (5 bases). The V gene lost 0 bases and the J gene lost 2 bases, with 9 bases spanning the gap. Germline assignment: CDR1 SGHRS and CDR2 YFSETQ. This CDR3 has 15 amino acids. CDR3 sequence reads: CASSLGDGAYNEQFF. CDR3 coding DNA: TGCGCCAGCAGCTTGGGAGACGGGGCCTACAATGAGCAGTTCTTC.

This rearrangement joins TRBV6-5 to TRBJ1-1; D is undetermined. The CDR3 has 14 amino acids. CDR1 and CDR2 (germline): MNHEY, SVGAGI. The V gene lost 2 bases and the J gene lost 3 bases, with 10 bases spanning the gap. The CDR3 nucleotides are TGTGCCAGCAGTTACCTCAACAAGGACACTGAAGCTTTCTTT. This encodes CASSYLNKDTEAFF.

The J gene is TRBJ1-1, the V gene TRBV19; possible D gene TRBD1, 5 bases. From germline, CDR1 is LNHDA and CDR2 SQIVND (reference sequence). The CDR3 loop spans 15 amino acids. The V end lost 5 bases, the J end lost 4 bases, and 17 bases lay between the germline ends. This chain's CDR3 is CASSANGGLGTEAFF. In DNA form, the CDR3 reads TGTGCCAGTAGTGCAAATGGGGGGTTGGGCACTGAAGCTTTCTTT.

The chain employs TRBV19 and TRBJ1-2; tentative D call: TRBD1 (6 bases). V was pared by 3 bases and J by 2 bases, with 10 bases between. The CDR3 covers 14 residues. Per the germline V gene, CDR1 is LNHDA and CDR2 is SQIVND (reference sequence). CDR3 in DNA: TGTGCCAGTAGTATTGGCGGACAGAACTATGGCTACACCTTC. Amino acids: CASSIGGQNYGYTF.

This clone is a singleton in its sample. The V and J genes are TRBV29-1 and TRBJ1-1; the D is unclear. Germline V gives CDR1 SQVTM, CDR2 ANQGSEA. V dropped 4 bases and J dropped 1 base, with 7 bases sitting between them. This CDR3 has 12 residues. The CDR3 nucleotides are TGCAGCGTTGGGAAAGGGAACACTGAAGCTTTCTTT. Translated, it gives CSVGKGNTEAFF. Using reference TRBV29-1 and TRBJ1-1 for the parts outside the CDR3, the full variable domain is SAVISQKPSRDICQRGTSLTIQCQVDSQVTMMFWYRQQPGQSLTLIATANQGSEATYESGFVIDKFPISRPNLTFSTLTVSNMSPEDSSIYLCSVGKGNTEAFFGQGTRLTVV.

The CDR3 spells CASSSTGAHWVYGYTF. CDR3 DNA sequence: TGTGCCAGCAGTTCAACAGGGGCCCATTGGGTCTATGGCTACACCTTC. The V call is TRBV6-5, the J call TRBJ1-2; 7 nucleotides match TRBD1. Trimming took 4 bases from V and 4 from J; bases not matched to a gene: 12. CDR1 and CDR2 from the germline V gene are MNHEY and SVGAGI. This CDR3 region has 16 residues.

This clone was recorded once. This rearrangement joins TRBV6-2 or TRBV6-3 to TRBJ1-1; D perhaps matches TRBD1 (5 bases). V gave up 4 bases and J gave up 4 bases, with 13 bases separating them. Germline V gene sequence: CDR1 MNHEY, CDR2 SVGEGT. The CDR3 contains 14 residues. For the CDR3, the DNA is TGTGCCAGCAGTTTTCGCACGGGGGGCACTGAAGCTTTCTTT. It yields the protein CASSFRTGGTEAFF.

The J gene is TRBJ1-2, the V gene TRBV3-1 (or the pseudogene TRBV3-2); D possibly corresponds to TRBD1 (5 bases). The germline CDR1 and CDR2 sequences are LGHDT and YNNKEL (reference sequence). The CDR3 loop spans 15 amino acids. The V gene lost 2 bases and the J gene lost 5 bases, with 15 bases spanning the gap. The CDR3 DNA reads TGTGCCAGCAGCCAAAGGCTCGCAGGGAGGTATGGCTACACCTTC. Protein sequence: CASSQRLAGRYGYTF.

The V gene is TRBV19, the J gene TRBJ1-2; unclear D gene. V lost 0 bases to trimming and J lost 2 bases, with 10 bases between them. CDR3 length: 15 residues. CDR1 and CDR2 from the germline V gene are LNHDA and SQIVND (reference sequence). CDR3 nucleotide sequence: TGTGCCAGTAGTATAGATGGGTTTTCAAACTATGGCTACACCTTC. This encodes CASSIDGFSNYGYTF.

The rearrangement joins TRBV2 to TRBJ2-3, with 8 positions matching TRBD1. CDR1 SNHLY and CDR2 FYNNEI come from the germline V gene. Trimming removed 4 bases from V and 3 bases from J; junction bases left unmatched: 6. The CDR3 has 15 residues. This CDR3 reads CASSGQGFGTDTQYF. CDR3 sequence (DNA): TGTGCCAGCAGTGGACAGGGGTTCGGAACAGATACGCAGTATTTT. The complete variable domain, with remaining parts taken from reference TRBV2 and TRBJ2-3, reads EPEVTQTPSHQVTQMGQEVILRCVPISNHLYFYWYRQILGQKVEFLVSFYNNEISEKSEIFDDQFSVERPDGSNFTLKIRSTKLEDSAMYFCASSGQGFGTDTQYFGPGTRLTVL.

This sequence joins TRBV18 and TRBJ1-1, with no clear D. Germline values: CDR1 KGHSH, CDR2 LQKENI. V lost 2 bases and J lost 1, with 11 bases in between. The CDR3 covers 15 residues. CDR3 sequence reads: CASSPVLTANTEAFF. As DNA, the CDR3 is TGTGCCAGCTCACCAGTTCTCACGGCGAACACTGAAGCTTTCTTT.